The rows below give T cell receptor beta chains drawn from one sample of a study of human T cells and chemical hapten exposure. In TCRdb, the RACE reads were re-called with MiXCR into one record per CDR3 protein. This table has 100,000 or so distinct CDR3 sequences, around 34% appearing once. The material sequenced was whole blood, taken in connection with sensitization to the hapten diphenylcyclopropenone (DPC). All receptors come from a middle-aged man with alopecia areata. Some clones in this sample may be carry-over from other donors' samples. Each CDR3 is given with its conserved first and last residue. The order of the fields is CDR3 DNA, CDR3 protein, clone size, J gene, D gene, V gene. D genes are given only for firm matches. Only part of the rows carry a size: once, few, many, or a class if the clone is expanded.

CDR3 DNA: TGTGCCAGCAGCTTAGGTGACATATCCTACGAGCAGTACTTC; CDR3 protein: CASSLGDISYEQYF; clone size: few; J gene: TRBJ2-7; D gene: NA; V gene: TRBV7-9
CDR3 DNA: TGTGCCAGCTCACCTCCGGGACTAGCGCTAGGTGAGCAGTTCTTC; CDR3 protein: CASSPPGLALGEQFF; clone size: NA; J gene: TRBJ2-1; D gene: TRBD2; V gene: TRBV18
CDR3 DNA: TGCAGTGCTGTCCCGAGATGGGAGCAGTTCTTC; CDR3 protein: CSAVPRWEQFF; clone size: few; J gene: TRBJ2-1; D gene: NA; V gene: TRBV20-1
CDR3 DNA: TGTGCCAGCAGAAGACAGGGCGAGCAGCCCCAGCATTTT; CDR3 protein: CASRRQGEQPQHF; clone size: few; J gene: TRBJ1-5; D gene: TRBD1; V gene: TRBV6-5
CDR3 DNA: TGTGCCAGCAGCCAAGGGCAGAACACAGATACGCAGTATTTT; CDR3 protein: CASSQGQNTDTQYF; clone size: NA; J gene: TRBJ2-3; D gene: NA; V gene: TRBV14
CDR3 DNA: TGTGCCAGTTTCAGTAGGGGTCCCACAGATACGCAGTATTTT; CDR3 protein: CASFSRGPTDTQYF; clone size: NA; J gene: TRBJ2-3; D gene: NA; V gene: TRBV28
CDR3 DNA: TGTGCCAGCAGCTTGGGGCAGGGAGAGACCCAGTACTTC; CDR3 protein: CASSLGQGETQYF; clone size: few; J gene: TRBJ2-5; D gene: NA; V gene: TRBV7-9
CDR3 DNA: TGTGCCATTTCAGGGACAGGGAGCGGCATTCAGTACTTC; CDR3 protein: CAISGTGSGIQYF; clone size: few; J gene: TRBJ2-4; D gene: TRBD1; V gene: TRBV28
CDR3 DNA: TGTGCCAGCAGCTTCACTCGACAGGGCACTGAAGCTTTCTTT; CDR3 protein: CASSFTRQGTEAFF; clone size: NA; J gene: TRBJ1-1; D gene: TRBD1; V gene: TRBV6-2/TRBV6-3
CDR3 DNA: TGTGCCAGCTCACGACAGACTTGGACAGATACGCAGTATTTT; CDR3 protein: CASSRQTWTDTQYF; clone size: NA; J gene: TRBJ2-3; D gene: NA; V gene: TRBV18
CDR3 DNA: TGTGCCAGCAGTCAGGTAGGGGCTTATCAGCCCCAGCATTTT; CDR3 protein: CASSQVGAYQPQHF; clone size: NA; J gene: TRBJ1-5; D gene: NA; V gene: TRBV7-2
CDR3 DNA: TGCAGTGCTAGTCCTCTAGCGGGGGTAACAGATACGCAGTATTTT; CDR3 protein: CSASPLAGVTDTQYF; clone size: NA; J gene: TRBJ2-3; D gene: TRBD2; V gene: TRBV20-1
CDR3 DNA: TGTGCCAGCGGGACAGGGGATTCACCCCTCCACTTT; CDR3 protein: CASGTGDSPLHF; clone size: NA; J gene: TRBJ1-6; D gene: TRBD1; V gene: TRBV7-3
CDR3 DNA: TGTGCCTGGGGAGATACGCAGTATTTT; CDR3 protein: CAWGDTQYF; clone size: NA; J gene: TRBJ2-3; D gene: NA; V gene: TRBV28
CDR3 DNA: TGTGCCAGCAGCTTCACAGGGGGAAGTGAAGCTTTCTTT; CDR3 protein: CASSFTGGSEAFF; clone size: NA; J gene: TRBJ1-1; D gene: TRBD1; V gene: TRBV7-8
CDR3 DNA: TGTGCCAGCAGTTACAGGGGAAATCAGCCCCAGCATTTT; CDR3 protein: CASSYRGNQPQHF; clone size: NA; J gene: TRBJ1-5; D gene: TRBD1; V gene: TRBV28
CDR3 DNA: TGTGCCAGCAGCTTGACAGGGGGCGATTCCTACAATGAGCAGTTCTTC; CDR3 protein: CASSLTGGDSYNEQFF; clone size: NA; J gene: TRBJ2-1; D gene: TRBD1; V gene: TRBV5-6
CDR3 DNA: TGTGCCAGCACTCTGGACAGGGCCTACACAGATACGCAGTATTTT; CDR3 protein: CASTLDRAYTDTQYF; clone size: NA; J gene: TRBJ2-3; D gene: TRBD1; V gene: TRBV7-8
CDR3 DNA: TGCGCCAGCAGCTTAGGAGGGGCAGACTACAATGAGCAGTTCTTC; CDR3 protein: CASSLGGADYNEQFF; clone size: NA; J gene: TRBJ2-1; D gene: NA; V gene: TRBV5-1
CDR3 DNA: TGTGCCAGCAGCTCATTGGACCCGGATCCGTATTTT; CDR3 protein: CASSSLDPDPYF; clone size: NA; J gene: TRBJ2-3; D gene: NA; V gene: TRBV5-5
CDR3 DNA: TGTGCCAGCAGCCCGAGCCGGTCTGCTTCCTACAATGAGCAGTTCTTC; CDR3 protein: CASSPSRSASYNEQFF; clone size: few; J gene: TRBJ2-1; D gene: NA; V gene: TRBV7-2
CDR3 DNA: TGTGCCAGCTCACCGCTTAGCGGGAAGTCAGATACGCAGTATTTT; CDR3 protein: CASSPLSGKSDTQYF; clone size: NA; J gene: TRBJ2-3; D gene: TRBD2; V gene: TRBV18
CDR3 DNA: TGCAGCGCTGAGGGCCACGGGTCCTACAATGAGCAGTTCTTC; CDR3 protein: CSAEGHGSYNEQFF; clone size: NA; J gene: TRBJ2-1; D gene: NA; V gene: TRBV29-1
CDR3 DNA: TGTGCCAGCAGTCCTTCGGGACCCTCCACCTACGAGCAGTACTTC; CDR3 protein: CASSPSGPSTYEQYF; clone size: NA; J gene: TRBJ2-7; D gene: NA; V gene: TRBV28
CDR3 DNA: TGTGCCAGCAGCGTAGTCGGGAGCGGCACAGATACGCAGTATTTT; CDR3 protein: CASSVVGSGTDTQYF; clone size: NA; J gene: TRBJ2-3; D gene: NA; V gene: TRBV9
CDR3 DNA: TGCGCCAGCAGCCCGGGACAGGGCGTCACAGATACGCAGTATTTT; CDR3 protein: CASSPGQGVTDTQYF; clone size: NA; J gene: TRBJ2-3; D gene: TRBD1; V gene: TRBV5-1
CDR3 DNA: TGTGCCAGCAGCTTAGTGCGGGCCACAGATACGCAGTATTTT; CDR3 protein: CASSLVRATDTQYF; clone size: many; J gene: TRBJ2-3; D gene: NA; V gene: TRBV7-2
CDR3 DNA: TGTGCCAGCAGCCCCCCTAGCGGGAGTTACACAGATACGCAGTATTTT; CDR3 protein: CASSPPSGSYTDTQYF; clone size: few; J gene: TRBJ2-3; D gene: TRBD2; V gene: TRBV7-8
CDR3 DNA: TGTGCCAGCAGCTTAACGACGGGGGAGCAGTACTTC; CDR3 protein: CASSLTTGEQYF; clone size: NA; J gene: TRBJ2-7; D gene: NA; V gene: TRBV18
CDR3 DNA: TGTGCCAGCAGCCCGAGGACAGGAGGATCTGGAAACACCATATATTTT; CDR3 protein: CASSPRTGGSGNTIYF; clone size: NA; J gene: TRBJ1-3; D gene: TRBD1; V gene: TRBV14
CDR3 DNA: TGTGCCAGCAGCTTAGAGGGACAGGGGCGTCAGCCCCAGCATTTT; CDR3 protein: CASSLEGQGRQPQHF; clone size: NA; J gene: TRBJ1-5; D gene: TRBD1; V gene: TRBV7-6
CDR3 DNA: TGTGCCAGCAGCATAACAGGGGATGGGGCCAACGTCCTGACTTTC; CDR3 protein: CASSITGDGANVLTF; clone size: NA; J gene: TRBJ2-6; D gene: TRBD1; V gene: TRBV7-6
CDR3 DNA: TGTGCCAGCAGCTCCCGGGCCCTAAGCCGTGAGCAGTTCTTC; CDR3 protein: CASSSRALSREQFF; clone size: NA; J gene: TRBJ2-1; D gene: NA; V gene: TRBV12-3/TRBV12-4
CDR3 DNA: TGCGCCAGCAGCCAACCCCCGGGACTAGCGGGAGGGCCTGATTACAATGAGCAGTTCTTC; CDR3 protein: CASSQPPGLAGGPDYNEQFF; clone size: NA; J gene: TRBJ2-1; D gene: TRBD2; V gene: TRBV4-1
CDR3 DNA: TGTGCCAGCAGCTTCTCTAGCGGTGTGGGCACAGATACGCAGTATTTT; CDR3 protein: CASSFSSGVGTDTQYF; clone size: NA; J gene: TRBJ2-3; D gene: TRBD2; V gene: TRBV7-6
CDR3 DNA: TGTGCCAGCAGCTTCCGCGGGAGTAGCACAGATACGCAGTATTTT; CDR3 protein: CASSFRGSSTDTQYF; clone size: NA; J gene: TRBJ2-3; D gene: TRBD2; V gene: TRBV7-2
CDR3 DNA: TGCGCCAGCAGCCAAGCTGCGACTAGCGCTACACCAGGGGATGAGCAGTTCTTC; CDR3 protein: CASSQAATSATPGDEQFF; clone size: NA; J gene: TRBJ2-1; D gene: TRBD2; V gene: TRBV4-3
CDR3 DNA: TGTGCCAGCAGCTCACCGTCCACCGGGGAGCTGTTTTTT; CDR3 protein: CASSSPSTGELFF; clone size: few; J gene: TRBJ2-2; D gene: NA; V gene: TRBV3-1
CDR3 DNA: TGTGCCAGCAGTGAAGAGGGGACTAATGAAAAACTGTTTTTT; CDR3 protein: CASSEEGTNEKLFF; clone size: few; J gene: TRBJ1-4; D gene: NA; V gene: TRBV6-1
CDR3 DNA: TGTGCCAGCAGTGGGAGGACCGGAGATACGCAGTATTTT; CDR3 protein: CASSGRTGDTQYF; clone size: NA; J gene: TRBJ2-3; D gene: NA; V gene: TRBV6-2/TRBV6-3
CDR3 DNA: TGTGCCAGCAGTTCACCCGGGCAGAGCTATGGCTACACCTTC; CDR3 protein: CASSSPGQSYGYTF; clone size: NA; J gene: TRBJ1-2; D gene: NA; V gene: TRBV28
CDR3 DNA: TGTGCCATCAGTGAAGACAGGGTGGTCTCAGATACGCAGTATTTT; CDR3 protein: CAISEDRVVSDTQYF; clone size: NA; J gene: TRBJ2-3; D gene: TRBD1; V gene: TRBV10-3
CDR3 DNA: TGTGCCAGCAGCGTAGACGCAGAAAGGAATGAAAAACTGTTTTTT; CDR3 protein: CASSVDAERNEKLFF; clone size: NA; J gene: TRBJ1-4; D gene: NA; V gene: TRBV9